These 2 T cell receptor beta chains originate from one sample sequenced in a study of blood T cell repertoires in COVID-19. TCRdb's table, derived via immunoSEQ multiplex PCR, lists solely in-frame clones and lacks some. Of some 70,000 clones listed, 80% to 95% are singletons. The specimen was peripheral blood. The receptors were sampled from a man aged 45-65 years with COVID-19, enrolled during active disease.

CDR3 amino acids: CASSLYPRGRGFQPQHF. The CDR3 nucleotides read TGTGCCAGCAGTTTATACCCCCGGGGAAGAGGCTTTCAGCCCCAGCATTTT. The chain joins TRBV28 to TRBJ1-5; D is unresolved. Looked up from germline, CDR1 is MDHEN and CDR2 is SYDVKM. The CDR3 contains 17 residues. V was shortened by 1 base and J by 6 bases, with 19 bases between the two germline ends.

The V call is TRBV27, the J call TRBJ2-1; TRBD1 aligns across 8 bases. The V gene's germline CDR1 is MNHEY and CDR2 SMNVEV (reference sequence). This CDR3 is 12 amino acids long. Trimming took 8 bases from V and 8 from J; bases not matched to a gene: 5. CDR3 bases: TGTGCCAGCGGACAGGGTCGGTATGAGCAGTTCTTC. Translation: CASGQGRYEQFF.